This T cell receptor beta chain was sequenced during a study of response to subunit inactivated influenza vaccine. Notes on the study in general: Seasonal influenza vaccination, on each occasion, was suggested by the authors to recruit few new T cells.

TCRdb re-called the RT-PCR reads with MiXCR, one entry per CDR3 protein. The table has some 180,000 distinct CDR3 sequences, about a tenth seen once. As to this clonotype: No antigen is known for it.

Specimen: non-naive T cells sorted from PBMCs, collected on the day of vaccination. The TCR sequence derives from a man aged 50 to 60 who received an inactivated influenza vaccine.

CDR3 in DNA: TGCAGTGCTAGTGAGGGAGGCAAAAACATTCAGTACTTC. Amino acids: CSASEGGKNIQYF. V and J are TRBV20-1 and TRBJ2-4; D might be TRBD2 (6 bases). V shed 3 bases and J shed 3 bases, with 9 bases lying between them. This CDR3 spans 13 amino acids. CDR1 and CDR2 (germline): DFQATT, SNEGSKA (reference sequence).